Each of the 3 T cell receptor beta chains below was sequenced from the same sample in a study of control samples from healthy donors and cancer patients (dated by TCRdb to 2018 to 2020). To prepare the library, the immunoSEQ multiplex PCR assay was applied. TCRdb provides this immuneACCESS table in a form limited to in-frame rearrangements. Some clones are lacking; in checked studies, under half of them reflect an unresolved V gene, and why the rest are absent is not known. The sample table records around 130,000 clones; less than 95% of these occur just once. The ten largest account for around 3.6% of the sample. Sequenced material: blood. These receptors all come from a man aged 25-45 years in good health.

This chain connects TRBV2 to TRBJ1-4, with D perhaps matching TRBD1 (6 bases). Germline V gene lookup returns CDR1 SNHLY and CDR2 FYNNEI. Trimming removed 3 bases at V and 3 bases at J, with 11 bases between. The CDR3 covers 15 residues. CDR3 region: CASSENRGPNEKLFF. The CDR3 bases are TGTGCCAGCAGTGAGAACCGGGGGCCTAATGAAAAACTGTTTTTT.

The V call is TRBV4-3, the J call TRBJ1-1, with D tentatively TRBD1 (6 bases). The CDR3 contains 16 residues. The germline V gene encodes CDR1 LGHNA and CDR2 YSLEER. The V and J ends lost 3 bases and 2 bases respectively, with 16 bases between them. The CDR3 DNA reads TGCGCCAGCAGCCACGAAATCGACAGGCCCAACACTGAAGCTTTCTTT. This codes for CASSHEIDRPNTEAFF.

V usage is TRBV28 and J usage is TRBJ2-7; possibly TRBD2 for D (5 bases). V lost 6 bases and J lost 3, with 18 bases in between. CDR3 length equals 15 residues. CDR1 and CDR2 (germline): MDHEN, SYDVKM. This CDR3 is CASSLRGELYYEQYF. The CDR3 DNA follows: TGTGCCAGCAGCCTACGGGGTGAACTTTACTACGAGCAGTACTTC.